These T cell receptor beta chains were read from a single sample in a study of blood T cell repertoires in COVID-19. This table comes from immunoSEQ multiplex PCR, and its TCRdb copy is limited to in-frame clones, with some not included. The repertoire consists of about 72,000 clones, with approximately 84% occurring once and the leading ten covering roughly 11%. The sequencing input was peripheral blood. All receptors derive from an older man with active or convalescent COVID-19. The CDR3 runs from the conserved cysteine through the conserved F or W. The order of the fields is D gene, V gene, J gene, clone size, CDR3 DNA, CDR3 protein. A D gene is named only where the DNA matches it firmly. Clone size is given for some rows only: seen once, a few or many times, or a class if the clone is expanded.

-	TRBV21-1	TRBJ2-7	-	TGTGCCAGCAGCAAACTAGCGGGACTCCTCGACTACGAGCAGTACTTC	CASSKLAGLLDYEQYF
-	TRBV6-5	TRBJ2-7	-	TGTGCCAGCAGTAAACTTGACACTGGGTACGAGCAGTACTTC	CASSKLDTGYEQYF
TRBD1	TRBV19	TRBJ1-1	-	TGTGCCAGTGAAGGACAGGGAATGAACACTGAAGCTTTCTTT	CASEGQGMNTEAFF
-	TRBV4-3	TRBJ1-2	-	TGCGCCAGCAGCCAGGGCCCAGGACAGAGCTATGGCTACACCTTC	CASSQGPGQSYGYTF
-	TRBV4-1	TRBJ2-2	-	TGCGCCAGCAGCCCTTACACCGGGGAGCTGTTTTTT	CASSPYTGELFF
TRBD2	TRBV6-5	TRBJ2-1	-	TGTGCCAGCAGGGGGACTAGCGAGGTTGAGCAGTTCTTC	CASRGTSEVEQFF
TRBD1	TRBV4-1	TRBJ1-5	once	TGCGCCAGCAGCCAAATAACAGGGGGCCAGCCCCAGCATTTT	CASSQITGGQPQHF
-	TRBV7-9	TRBJ2-7	-	TGTGCCAGCAGCCGGACTGGCTACGAGCAGTACTTC	CASSRTGYEQYF
-	TRBV30	TRBJ2-7	-	TGTGCCTGGAGCGACAACTACGAGCAGTACTTC	CAWSDNYEQYF
-	TRBV11-2	TRBJ1-4	few	TGTGCCAGCAGCTTATTCGGGGCTAATGAAAAACTGTTTTTT	CASSLFGANEKLFF
-	TRBV7-9	TRBJ1-5	-	TGTGCCAGCAGCTCCGGGGTTATGGGCAATCAGCCCCAGCATTTT	CASSSGVMGNQPQHF
-	TRBV5-1	TRBJ2-5	few	TGCGCCAGCAGCTTGTCTGCTTCAGGGGGGGAGACCCAGTACTTC	CASSLSASGGETQYF
TRBD2	TRBV9	TRBJ2-7	-	TGTGCCAGCAGCGTAGCTAGCGGGAGGTGGTACGAGCAGTACTTC	CASSVASGRWYEQYF
-	TRBV7-2	TRBJ1-5	once	TGTGCCAGCAGCGAAACTCCGACAGCCGGCCATCAGCCCCAGCATTTT	CASSETPTAGHQPQHF
-	TRBV23-1	TRBJ2-7	-	TGCGCCAGCAGTCACCCGGGAGCGCACTACGAGCAGTACTTC	CASSHPGAHYEQYF
TRBD2	TRBV18	TRBJ2-2	-	TGTGCCAGCTCACCTCAAGACCTAGCGGGCCACACCGGGGAGCTGTTTTTT	CASSPQDLAGHTGELFF
-	TRBV7-3	TRBJ1-2	-	TGTGCCAGCAGCTTAAACCCAGGGGAGGGCTACACCTTC	CASSLNPGEGYTF
TRBD1	TRBV19	TRBJ2-7	-	TGTGCCAGCCACGCCGGGACAGGAGTTTACGAGCAGTACTTC	CASHAGTGVYEQYF
TRBD1	TRBV14	TRBJ1-2	-	TGTGCCAGCAGCAAAGGGACAGTCTATAACTATGGCTACACCTTC	CASSKGTVYNYGYTF
-	TRBV4-1	TRBJ2-5	-	TGCGCCAGCAGCAGACGGGGAGGACCCTCCGTTGGGGGAGCGGAGACCCAGTACTTC	CASSRRGGPSVGGAETQYF
-	TRBV9	TRBJ1-5	few	TGTGCCAGCAGCGTAGCGTCCGGGAGCAATCAGCCCCAGCATTTT	CASSVASGSNQPQHF
TRBD1	TRBV28	TRBJ1-1	-	TGTGCCAGCAGTTTAGTGGCAGGGGGCACTGAAGCTTTCTTT	CASSLVAGGTEAFF
TRBD1	TRBV11-2	TRBJ1-2	-	TGTGCCAGCAGCTTTCATCCGGGACAGGGTGTCCCCGGCGGCGGCTACACCTTC	CASSFHPGQGVPGGGYTF
-	TRBV7-2	TRBJ1-2	-	TGTGCCAGCAGCTTAAGGACAGCCACCGACTATGGCTACACCTTC	CASSLRTATDYGYTF
-	TRBV28	TRBJ1-1	-	TGTGCCAGCAGTTTATACAGGGTTCGGAGGACTGAAGCTTTCTTT	CASSLYRVRRTEAFF
TRBD1	TRBV5-6	TRBJ1-2	once	TGTGCCAGCTATAGCGGGACAGGGAGTTACACCTTC	CASYSGTGSYTF
TRBD2	TRBV2	TRBJ2-5	-	TGTGCCAGCAAGGATTTAGCGGGAGTTCAAGAGACCCAGTACTTC	CASKDLAGVQETQYF
-	TRBV11-1	TRBJ1-6	-	TGTGCCAGCAGCGGACAGTATAATTCACCCCTCCACTTT	CASSGQYNSPLHF
TRBD1	TRBV10-3	TRBJ2-6	-	TGTGCCATCACCCCCCCCCGGGGACAGCCCTCTGGGGCCAACGTCCTGACTTTC	CAITPPRGQPSGANVLTF
-	TRBV2	TRBJ2-1	-	TGTGCCAGCAGACGGGACACCGGCTATGAGCAGTTCTTC	CASRRDTGYEQFF
-	TRBV5-4	TRBJ1-6	-	TGTGCCAGCAGCTTGGAGATGAGGGGGAATTCACCCCTCCACTTT	CASSLEMRGNSPLHF
-	TRBV7-3	TRBJ1-1	-	TGTGCCAGCAGATCAGGGTGGAACACTGAAGCTTTCTTT	CASRSGWNTEAFF
TRBD2	TRBV7-9	TRBJ2-1	-	TGTGCCAGCAGCTTAGCCAGCGGGATTTCTGGTGAGCAGTTCTTC	CASSLASGISGEQFF
-	TRBV28	TRBJ1-2	-	TGTGCCAGCAGCCGGGAGTCTTCTAACTATGGCTACACCTTC	CASSRESSNYGYTF
TRBD2	TRBV3-1/TRBV3-2	TRBJ2-3	-	TGTGCCAGCAGCCAAGTTAGCACTGCGGGAGCGTCAGATACGCAGTATTTT	CASSQVSTAGASDTQYF
TRBD1	TRBV7-7	TRBJ2-1	-	TGTGCTAGCAGCACCCGCCCGGGACAGGGGGCCAATGAGCAGTTCTTC	CASSTRPGQGANEQFF
-	TRBV6-6	TRBJ1-1	-	TGTGCCAGCAGTTACTCAGGGGGTCACCTTGGGGCTGAAGCTTTCTTT	CASSYSGGHLGAEAFF
TRBD2	TRBV19	TRBJ2-1	-	TGTGCCAGCCAACTAGCGGGAGGCCGGTACAATGAGCAGTTCTTC	CASQLAGGRYNEQFF
-	TRBV9	TRBJ1-4	-	TGTGCCAGCAGCTCAACGACGGCGCCGGGAGAAAAACTGTTTTTT	CASSSTTAPGEKLFF